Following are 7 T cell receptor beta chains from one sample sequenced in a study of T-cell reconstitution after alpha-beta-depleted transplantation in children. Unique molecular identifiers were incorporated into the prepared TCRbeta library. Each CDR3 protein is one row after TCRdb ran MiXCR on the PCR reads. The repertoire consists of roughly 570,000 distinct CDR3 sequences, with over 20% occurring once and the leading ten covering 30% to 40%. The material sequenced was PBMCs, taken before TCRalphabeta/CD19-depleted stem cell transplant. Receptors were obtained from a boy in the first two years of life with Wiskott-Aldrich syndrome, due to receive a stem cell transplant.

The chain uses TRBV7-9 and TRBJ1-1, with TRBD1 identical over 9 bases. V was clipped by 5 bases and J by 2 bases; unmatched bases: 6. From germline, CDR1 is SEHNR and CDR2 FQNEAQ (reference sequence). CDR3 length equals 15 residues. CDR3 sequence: CASSPGDRANTEAFF. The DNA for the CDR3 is TGTGCCAGCAGCCCCGGGGACAGGGCTAACACTGAAGCTTTCTTT.

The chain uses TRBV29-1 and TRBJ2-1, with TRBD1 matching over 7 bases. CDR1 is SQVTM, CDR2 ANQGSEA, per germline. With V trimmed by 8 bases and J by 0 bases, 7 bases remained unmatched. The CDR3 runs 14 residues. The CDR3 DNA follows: TGCAGCACACAGGGGCCGAGCTCCTACAATGAGCAGTTCTTC. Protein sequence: CSTQGPSSYNEQFF.

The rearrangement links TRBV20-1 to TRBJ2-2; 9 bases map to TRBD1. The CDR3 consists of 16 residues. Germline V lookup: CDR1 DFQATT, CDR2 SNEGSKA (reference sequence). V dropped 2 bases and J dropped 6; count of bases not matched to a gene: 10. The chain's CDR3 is CSARPSDRGRAGELFF. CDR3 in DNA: TGCAGTGCTAGACCATCGGACAGGGGTAGGGCCGGGGAGCTGTTTTTT.

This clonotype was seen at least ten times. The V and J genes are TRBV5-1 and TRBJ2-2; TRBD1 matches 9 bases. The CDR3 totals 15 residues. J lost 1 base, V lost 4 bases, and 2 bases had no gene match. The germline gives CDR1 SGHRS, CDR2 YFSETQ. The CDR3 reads CASSVGQGNTGELFF. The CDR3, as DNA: TGCGCCAGCAGCGTGGGACAGGGGAACACCGGGGAGCTGTTTTTT.

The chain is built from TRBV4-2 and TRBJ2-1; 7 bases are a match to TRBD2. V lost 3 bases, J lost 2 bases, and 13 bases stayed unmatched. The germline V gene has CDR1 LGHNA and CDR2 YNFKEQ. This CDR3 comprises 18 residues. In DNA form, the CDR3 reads TGTGCCAGCAGCCACGCAGTCGCGGGAGCCACCCCCTACAATGAGCAGTTCTTC. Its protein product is CASSHAVAGATPYNEQFF.

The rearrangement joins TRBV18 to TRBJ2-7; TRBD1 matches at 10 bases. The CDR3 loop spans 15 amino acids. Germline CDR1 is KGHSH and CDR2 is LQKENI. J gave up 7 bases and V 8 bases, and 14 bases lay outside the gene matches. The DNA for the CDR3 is TGTGCCAGCACTCCGGGGACAGGGGCCTCCACGGAGCAGTACTTC. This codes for CASTPGTGASTEQYF.

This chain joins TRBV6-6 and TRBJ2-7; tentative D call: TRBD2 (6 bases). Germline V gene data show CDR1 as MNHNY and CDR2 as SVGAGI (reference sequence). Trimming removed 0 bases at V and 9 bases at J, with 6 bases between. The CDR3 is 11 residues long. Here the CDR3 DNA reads TGTGCCAGCAGTTACTCCGGGGGGCAGTACTTC. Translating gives CASSYSGGQYF.